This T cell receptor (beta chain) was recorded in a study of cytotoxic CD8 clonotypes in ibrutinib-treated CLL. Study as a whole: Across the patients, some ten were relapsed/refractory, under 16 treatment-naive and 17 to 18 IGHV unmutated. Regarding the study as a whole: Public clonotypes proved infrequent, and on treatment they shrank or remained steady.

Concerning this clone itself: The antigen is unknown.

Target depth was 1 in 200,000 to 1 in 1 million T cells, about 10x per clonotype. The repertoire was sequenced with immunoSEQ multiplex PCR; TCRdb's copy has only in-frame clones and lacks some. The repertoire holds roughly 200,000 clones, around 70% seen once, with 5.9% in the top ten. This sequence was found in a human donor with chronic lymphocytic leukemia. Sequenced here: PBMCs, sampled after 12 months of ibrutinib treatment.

The CDR3 DNA is TGTGCCAGTGATACAGGGGGCGTCGCCGGGGAGCTGTTTTTT. Translation: CASDTGGVAGELFF. The chain couples TRBV19 to TRBJ2-2, with TRBD1 identical over 9 bases. The CDR3 runs 14 residues. CDR1 LNHDA and CDR2 SQIVND come from the germline V gene (reference sequence). With V trimmed by 8 bases and J by 6 bases, 7 bases remained unmatched.